This T cell receptor beta chain comes out of a study of blood T cell repertoires in COVID-19. Study-wide context: Acute and convalescent COVID-19 samples came from the United States, Italy and Spain. The analysed material was cDNA or gDNA that came from T cells, B-cell-depleted T cells, or PBMCs.

Original processing notes: Reference gene primers were amplified, and this amplification served to estimate nucleated cell counts. Clones were sequenced by immunoSEQ multiplex PCR, and TCRdb holds only the in-frame ones, with some missing. Clone size and the V and J calls come from that table; the DNA yielded D and trimming. The data show 200,000 to 250,000 clones, with 75% to 85% seen just once and around 5.9% held by the top ten. V was shortened by 0 bases and J by 7 bases, with 9 bases between the two germline ends. The CDR3 is made up of 13 amino acids. CDR1 and CDR2 (germline): KGHSH, LQKENI. Sequences were obtained from peripheral blood. This sequence originates from a human donor in a cohort sampled during active COVID-19. This rearrangement joins TRBV18 to TRBJ1-2, with D uncertain. The CDR3 reads CASSPPSYFGYTF. CDR3 nucleotides: TGTGCCAGCTCACCACCCTCGTACTTTGGCTACACCTTC.